A selection of T cell receptor beta chains follows, all from one sample in a study of graft-versus-host responses after intestinal transplantation. Repertoires were generated with immunoSEQ multiplex PCR, while TCRdb's copy carries only in-frame clones and drops some. The data contain some 100,000 clones, just under 95% of them seen just once; the ten biggest clones take up about 1.1%. Which antigens these TCRs recognize remains unknown. The sequenced sample was unstimulated CD8+ T cells sorted from spleen or lymph node cells, obtained before transplant. Receptors were obtained from a human donor who was the organ donor for an intestinal transplant. CDR3s include the opening cysteine and the closing phenylalanine or tryptophan. The order of the fields is J gene, V gene, CDR3 protein.

J gene: TRBJ1-1
V gene: TRBV27
CDR3 protein: CASSYRRGTEAFF

J gene: TRBJ1-2
V gene: TRBV5-6
CDR3 protein: CASSLGTDSNYGYTF

J gene: TRBJ2-5
V gene: TRBV27
CDR3 protein: CASSPQGKETQYF

J gene: TRBJ1-2
V gene: TRBV28
CDR3 protein: CASIATGIVVVSYGYTF

J gene: TRBJ1-1
V gene: TRBV5-1
CDR3 protein: CASSAGTPEAFF

J gene: TRBJ2-7
V gene: TRBV5-1
CDR3 protein: CASSFWDRGSSYEQYF

J gene: TRBJ2-7
V gene: TRBV9
CDR3 protein: CASSVGGYSYEQYF

J gene: TRBJ2-7
V gene: TRBV19
CDR3 protein: CASSIEPPGLAGEQYF

J gene: TRBJ2-1
V gene: TRBV4-1
CDR3 protein: CASRGSGSEQFF

J gene: TRBJ2-1
V gene: TRBV4-3
CDR3 protein: CASSQDLNSPNEQFF

J gene: TRBJ1-5
V gene: TRBV5-5
CDR3 protein: CASSLAARRFNQPQHF

J gene: TRBJ2-6
V gene: TRBV11-2
CDR3 protein: CAVRGTGRAAGANVLTF

J gene: TRBJ2-5
V gene: TRBV19
CDR3 protein: CASSVGIAGGREIQYF

J gene: TRBJ2-1
V gene: TRBV2
CDR3 protein: CASSESPDLSEQFF

J gene: TRBJ2-7
V gene: TRBV19
CDR3 protein: CASSSGTRAFEQYF

J gene: TRBJ2-3
V gene: TRBV28
CDR3 protein: CASSSQPGVVYRSTDTQYF

J gene: TRBJ1-5
V gene: TRBV10-2
CDR3 protein: CASTPGQGAQPQHF

J gene: TRBJ1-5
V gene: TRBV2
CDR3 protein: CASSVGQGGTQPQHF

J gene: TRBJ2-5
V gene: TRBV16
CDR3 protein: CASSQSRHSEQYF

J gene: TRBJ1-1
V gene: TRBV23-1
CDR3 protein: CASSPGGNTEAFF

J gene: TRBJ1-3
V gene: TRBV9
CDR3 protein: CASSVADTAGNTIYF

J gene: TRBJ2-5
V gene: TRBV11-2
CDR3 protein: CASGVLTGPLQAQYF

J gene: TRBJ1-4
V gene: TRBV11-2
CDR3 protein: CASSLEKGGNEKLFF